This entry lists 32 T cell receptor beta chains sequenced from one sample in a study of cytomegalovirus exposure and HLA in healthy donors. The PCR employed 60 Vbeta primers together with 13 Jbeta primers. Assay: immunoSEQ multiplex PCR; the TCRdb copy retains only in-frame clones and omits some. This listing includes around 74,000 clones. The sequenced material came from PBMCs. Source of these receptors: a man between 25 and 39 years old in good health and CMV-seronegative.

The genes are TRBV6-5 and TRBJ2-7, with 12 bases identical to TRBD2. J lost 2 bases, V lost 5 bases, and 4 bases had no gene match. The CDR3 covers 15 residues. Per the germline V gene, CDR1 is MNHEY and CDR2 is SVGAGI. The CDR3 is CASSLLAGGAYEQYF. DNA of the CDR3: TGTGCCAGCAGTCTGCTAGCGGGAGGGGCCTACGAGCAGTACTTC.

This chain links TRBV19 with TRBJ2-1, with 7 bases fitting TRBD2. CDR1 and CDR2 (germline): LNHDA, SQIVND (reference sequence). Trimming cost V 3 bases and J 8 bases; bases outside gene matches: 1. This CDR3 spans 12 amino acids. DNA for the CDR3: TGTGCCAGTAGTATGGGGGGGTATGAGCAGTTCTTC. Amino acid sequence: CASSMGGYEQFF.

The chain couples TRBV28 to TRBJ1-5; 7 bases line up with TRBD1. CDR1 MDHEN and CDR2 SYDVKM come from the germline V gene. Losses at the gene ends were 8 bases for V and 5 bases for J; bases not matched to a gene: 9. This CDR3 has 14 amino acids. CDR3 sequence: CASSKQGTDQPQHF. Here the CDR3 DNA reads TGTGCCAGCTCCAAACAGGGGACCGATCAGCCCCAGCATTTT. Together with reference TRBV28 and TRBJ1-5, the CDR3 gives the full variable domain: DVKVTQSSRYLVKRTGEKVFLECVQDMDHENMFWYRQDPGLGLRLIYFSYDVKMKEKGDIPEGYSVSREKKERFSLILESASTNQTSMYLCASSKQGTDQPQHFGDGTRLSIL.

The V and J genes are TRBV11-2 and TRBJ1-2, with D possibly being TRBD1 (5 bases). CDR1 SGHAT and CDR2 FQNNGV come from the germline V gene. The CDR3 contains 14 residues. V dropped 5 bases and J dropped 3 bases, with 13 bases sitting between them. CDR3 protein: CASSTPDSHYGYTF. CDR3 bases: TGTGCCAGCAGCACACCCGACAGCCACTATGGCTACACCTTC.

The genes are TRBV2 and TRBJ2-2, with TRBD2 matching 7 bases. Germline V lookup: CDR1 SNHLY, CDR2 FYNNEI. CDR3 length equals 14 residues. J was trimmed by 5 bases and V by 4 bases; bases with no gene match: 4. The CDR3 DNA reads TGTGCCAGCAGTGGCAGCGGGAAAACCGGGGAGCTGTTTTTT. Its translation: CASSGSGKTGELFF.

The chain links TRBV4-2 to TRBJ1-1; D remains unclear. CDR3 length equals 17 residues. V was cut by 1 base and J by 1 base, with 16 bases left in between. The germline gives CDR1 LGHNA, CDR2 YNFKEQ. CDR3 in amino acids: CASSQGAASLPNTEAFF. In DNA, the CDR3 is TGTGCCAGCAGCCAAGGGGCCGCCTCGCTTCCGAACACTGAAGCTTTCTTT.

The chain's CDR3 is CASSLQGYYGYTF. The CDR3 DNA sequence: TGTGCCAGCAGTTTACAGGGCTACTATGGCTACACCTTC. The chain is built from TRBV27 and TRBJ1-2; a possible D gene is TRBD1 (5 bases). Between the trimmed V and J ends, which lost 2 bases and 3 bases, there was a span of 7 bases. The CDR3 sequence is 13 residues long. CDR1 MNHEY and CDR2 SMNVEV come from the germline V gene (reference sequence).

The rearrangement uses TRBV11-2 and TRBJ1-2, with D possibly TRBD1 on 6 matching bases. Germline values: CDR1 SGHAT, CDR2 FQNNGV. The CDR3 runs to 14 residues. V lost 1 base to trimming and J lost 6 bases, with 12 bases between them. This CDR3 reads CASSLGQGPHGYTF. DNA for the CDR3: TGTGCCAGCAGCTTAGGGCAGGGGCCTCATGGCTACACCTTC. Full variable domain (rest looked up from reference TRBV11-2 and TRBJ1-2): EAGVAQSPRYKIIEKRQSVAFWCNPISGHATLYWYQQILGQGPKLLIQFQNNGVVDDSQLPKDRFSAERLKGVDSTLKIQPAKLEDSAVYLCASSLGQGPHGYTFGSGTRLTVV.

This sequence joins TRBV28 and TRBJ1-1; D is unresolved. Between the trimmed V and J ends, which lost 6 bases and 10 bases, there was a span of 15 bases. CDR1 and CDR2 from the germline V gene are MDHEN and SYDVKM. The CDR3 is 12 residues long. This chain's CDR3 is CASSQPESRAFF. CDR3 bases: TGTGCCAGCAGCCAACCAGAGTCTAGAGCTTTCTTT.

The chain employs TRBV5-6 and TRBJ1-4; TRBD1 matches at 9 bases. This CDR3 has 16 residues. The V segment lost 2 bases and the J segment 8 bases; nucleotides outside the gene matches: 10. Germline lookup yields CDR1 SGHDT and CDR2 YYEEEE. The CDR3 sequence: CASSFTTGTGREKLFF. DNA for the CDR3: TGTGCCAGCAGCTTCACTACCGGGACAGGGAGAGAAAAACTGTTTTTT.

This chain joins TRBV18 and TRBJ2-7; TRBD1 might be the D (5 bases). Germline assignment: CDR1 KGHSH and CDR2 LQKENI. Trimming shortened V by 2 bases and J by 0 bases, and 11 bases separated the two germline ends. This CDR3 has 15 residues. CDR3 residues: CASSPWQDISYEQYF. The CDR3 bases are TGTGCCAGCTCACCATGGCAGGACATCTCCTACGAGCAGTACTTC.

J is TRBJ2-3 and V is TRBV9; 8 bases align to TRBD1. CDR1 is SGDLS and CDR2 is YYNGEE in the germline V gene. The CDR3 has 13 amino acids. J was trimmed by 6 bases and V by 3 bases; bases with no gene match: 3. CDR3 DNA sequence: TGTGCCAGCAGCGCGACAGGGGTGGATACGCAGTATTTT. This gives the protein CASSATGVDTQYF.

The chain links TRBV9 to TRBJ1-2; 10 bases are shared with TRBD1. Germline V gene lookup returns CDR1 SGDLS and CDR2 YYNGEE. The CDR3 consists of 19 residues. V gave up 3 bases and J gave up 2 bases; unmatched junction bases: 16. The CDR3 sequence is CASSAFDRGLPYANYGYTF. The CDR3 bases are TGTGCCAGCAGCGCCTTCGACAGGGGGCTTCCGTACGCGAACTATGGCTACACCTTC.

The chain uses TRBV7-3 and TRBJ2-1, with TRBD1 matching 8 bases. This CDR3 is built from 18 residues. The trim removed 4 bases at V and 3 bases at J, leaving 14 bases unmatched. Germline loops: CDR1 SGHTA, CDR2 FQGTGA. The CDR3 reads CASSSNPARTGYYNEQFF. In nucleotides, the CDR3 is TGTGCCAGCAGCTCTAACCCGGCCCGGACAGGGTACTACAATGAGCAGTTCTTC. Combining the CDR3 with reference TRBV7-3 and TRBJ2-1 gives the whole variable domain GAGVSQTPSNKVTEKGKYVELRCDPISGHTALYWYRQSLGQGPEFLIYFQGTGAADDSGLPNDRFFAVRPEGSVSTLKIQRTERGDSAVYLCASSSNPARTGYYNEQFFGPGTRLTVL.

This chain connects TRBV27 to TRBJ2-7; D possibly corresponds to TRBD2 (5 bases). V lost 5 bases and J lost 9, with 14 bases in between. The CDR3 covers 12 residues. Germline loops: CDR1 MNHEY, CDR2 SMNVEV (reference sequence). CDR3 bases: TGTGCCAGCAGTCCCCGGGGTATCGGGCAGTACTTC. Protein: CASSPRGIGQYF.

Here the CDR3 reads CASSQESGIRGSSYEQYF. The CDR3 DNA follows: TGTGCCAGCAGCCAAGAATCGGGGATCCGAGGGAGCTCCTACGAGCAGTACTTC. V usage is TRBV14 and J usage is TRBJ2-7, with a possible D match to TRBD2 (5 bases). Germline CDR1 and CDR2: SGHDN and FVKESK. This CDR3 is built from 18 residues. Trimming removed 0 bases from V and 0 bases from J, with 18 bases in between.

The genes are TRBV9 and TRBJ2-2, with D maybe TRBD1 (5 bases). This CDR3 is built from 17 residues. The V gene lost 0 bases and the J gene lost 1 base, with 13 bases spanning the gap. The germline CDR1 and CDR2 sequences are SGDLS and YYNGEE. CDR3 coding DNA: TGTGCCAGCAGCGTAGCACCAGGGCGCCAGAACACCGGGGAGCTGTTTTTT. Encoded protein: CASSVAPGRQNTGELFF. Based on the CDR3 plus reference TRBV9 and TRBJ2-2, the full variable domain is DSGVTQTPKHLITATGQRVTLRCSPRSGDLSVYWYQQSLDQGLQFLIQYYNGEERAKGNILERFSAQQFPDLHSELNLSSLELGDSALYFCASSVAPGRQNTGELFFGEGSRLTVL.

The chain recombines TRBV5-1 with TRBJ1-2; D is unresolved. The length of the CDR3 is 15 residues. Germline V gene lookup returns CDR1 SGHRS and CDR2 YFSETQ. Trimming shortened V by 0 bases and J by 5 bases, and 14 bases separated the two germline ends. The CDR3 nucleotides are TGCGCCAGCAGCTTGGGAACAGCCACCATTTATGGCTACACCTTC. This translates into CASSLGTATIYGYTF.

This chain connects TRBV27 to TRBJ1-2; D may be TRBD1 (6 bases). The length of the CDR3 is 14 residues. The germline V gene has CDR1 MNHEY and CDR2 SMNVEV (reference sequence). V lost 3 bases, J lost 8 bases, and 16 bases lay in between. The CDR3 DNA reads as TGTGCCAGCAGTTTTGGGACATCTCAACTAGGCTACACCTTC. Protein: CASSFGTSQLGYTF.

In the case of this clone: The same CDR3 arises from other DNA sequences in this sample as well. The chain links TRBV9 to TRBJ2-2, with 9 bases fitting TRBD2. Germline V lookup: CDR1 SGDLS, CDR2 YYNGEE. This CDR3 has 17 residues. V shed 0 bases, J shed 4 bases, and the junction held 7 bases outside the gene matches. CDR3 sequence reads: CASSVAVAGAGTGELFF. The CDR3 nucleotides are TGTGCCAGCAGCGTAGCGGTAGCGGGGGCCGGCACCGGGGAGCTGTTTTTT.

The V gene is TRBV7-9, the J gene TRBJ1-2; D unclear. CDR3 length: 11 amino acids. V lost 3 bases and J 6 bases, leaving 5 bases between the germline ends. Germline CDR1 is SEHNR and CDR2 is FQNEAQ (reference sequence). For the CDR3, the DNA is TGTGCCAGCAGCTTTTCGGATGGCTACACCTTC. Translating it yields CASSFSDGYTF. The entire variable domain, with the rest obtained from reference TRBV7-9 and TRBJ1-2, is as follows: DTGVSQNPRHKITKRGQNVTFRCDPISEHNRLYWYRQTLGQGPEFLTYFQNEAQLEKSRLLSDRFSAERPKGSFSTLEIQRTEQGDSAMYLCASSFSDGYTFGSGTRLTVV.

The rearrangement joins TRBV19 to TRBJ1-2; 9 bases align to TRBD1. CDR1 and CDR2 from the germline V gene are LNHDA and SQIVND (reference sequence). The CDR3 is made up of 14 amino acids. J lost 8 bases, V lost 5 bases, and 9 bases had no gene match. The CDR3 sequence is CASSYRDRVGGYTF. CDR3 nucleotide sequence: TGTGCCAGTAGTTACCGGGACAGGGTAGGCGGCTACACCTTC.

CDR3 DNA: TGTGCCTGGAACCGGCCGGACAGGAACACCGGGGAGCTGTTTTTT. Amino acid sequence: CAWNRPDRNTGELFF. This chain joins TRBV30 and TRBJ2-2; weak D call: TRBD1 (6 bases). Trimming took 4 bases from V and 1 from J, leaving 13 bases between them. The length of the CDR3 is 15 residues. Germline V gene data show CDR1 as GTSNPN and CDR2 as SVGIG (reference sequence).

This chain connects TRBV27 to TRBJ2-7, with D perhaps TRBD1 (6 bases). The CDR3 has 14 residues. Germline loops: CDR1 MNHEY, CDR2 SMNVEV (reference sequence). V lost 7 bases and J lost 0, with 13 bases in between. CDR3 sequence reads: CASIMDSNSYEQYF. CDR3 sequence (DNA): TGTGCCAGCATTATGGACAGCAACTCCTACGAGCAGTACTTC.

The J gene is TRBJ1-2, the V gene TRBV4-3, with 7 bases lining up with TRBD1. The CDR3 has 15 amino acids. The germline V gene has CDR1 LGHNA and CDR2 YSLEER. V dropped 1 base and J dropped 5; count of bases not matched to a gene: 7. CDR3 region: CASSQVYQGGYGYTF. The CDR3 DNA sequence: TGCGCCAGCAGCCAAGTCTACCAGGGGGGTTATGGCTACACCTTC.

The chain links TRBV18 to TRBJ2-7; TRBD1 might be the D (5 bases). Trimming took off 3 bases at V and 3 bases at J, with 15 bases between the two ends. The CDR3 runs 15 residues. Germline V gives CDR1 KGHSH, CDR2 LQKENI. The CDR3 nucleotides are TGTGCCAGCTCACCCCTTGGGGCAGGGATCTACGAGCAGTACTTC. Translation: CASSPLGAGIYEQYF.

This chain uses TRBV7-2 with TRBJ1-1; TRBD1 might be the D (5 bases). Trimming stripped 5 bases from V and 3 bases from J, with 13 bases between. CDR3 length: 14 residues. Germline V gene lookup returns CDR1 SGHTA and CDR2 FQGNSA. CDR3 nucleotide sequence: TGTGCCAGCAGCGCCACGGGGGTATACACTGAAGCTTTCTTT. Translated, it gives CASSATGVYTEAFF.

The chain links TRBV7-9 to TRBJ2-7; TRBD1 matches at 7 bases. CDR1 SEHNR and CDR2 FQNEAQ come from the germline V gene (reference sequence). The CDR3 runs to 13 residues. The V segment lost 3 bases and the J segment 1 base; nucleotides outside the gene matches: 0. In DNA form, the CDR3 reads TGTGCCAGCAGCTTGGACAGGTCCTACGAGCAGTACTTC. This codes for CASSLDRSYEQYF. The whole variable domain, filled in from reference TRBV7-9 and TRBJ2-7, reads DTGVSQNPRHKITKRGQNVTFRCDPISEHNRLYWYRQTLGQGPEFLTYFQNEAQLEKSRLLSDRFSAERPKGSFSTLEIQRTEQGDSAMYLCASSLDRSYEQYFGPGTRLTVT.

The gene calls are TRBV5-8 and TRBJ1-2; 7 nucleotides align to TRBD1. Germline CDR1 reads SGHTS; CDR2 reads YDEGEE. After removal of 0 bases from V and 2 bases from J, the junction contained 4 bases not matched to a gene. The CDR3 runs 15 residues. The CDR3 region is CASSLAGTENYGYTF. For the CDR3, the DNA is TGTGCCAGCAGCTTGGCTGGGACAGAAAACTATGGCTACACCTTC.

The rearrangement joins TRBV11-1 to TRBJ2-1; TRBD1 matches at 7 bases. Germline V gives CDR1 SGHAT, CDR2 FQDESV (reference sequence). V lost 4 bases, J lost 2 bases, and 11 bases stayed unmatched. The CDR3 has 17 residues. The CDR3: CASSSFGQEGPYNEQFF. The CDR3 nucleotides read TGTGCCAGCAGCTCCTTCGGACAGGAAGGTCCCTACAATGAGCAGTTCTTC.

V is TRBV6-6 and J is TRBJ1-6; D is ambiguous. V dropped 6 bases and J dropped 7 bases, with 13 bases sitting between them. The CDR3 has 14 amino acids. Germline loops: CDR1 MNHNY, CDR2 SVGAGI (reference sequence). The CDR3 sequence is CASSIGPGNSPLHF. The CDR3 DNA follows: TGTGCCAGCAGCATTGGGCCGGGAAATTCACCCCTCCACTTT.

The CDR3 nucleotides read TGTGCCAGCTCTCCTACAGGGTACGATGGCTACACCTTC. Translation gives CASSPTGYDGYTF. The chain recombines TRBV18 with TRBJ1-2; tentative D call: TRBD1 (6 bases). This CDR3 contains 13 residues. Germline V CDR1 and CDR2: KGHSH, LQKENI. The V gene lost 6 bases and the J gene lost 6 bases, with 14 bases spanning the gap.